This entry concerns a single T cell receptor beta chain. Its antigen is currently not known. HCMV serostatus was determined by detecting HCMV-specific IgG in serum with a commercial ELISA kit. Ficoll density gradient centrifugation was used to isolate peripheral blood mononuclear cells from blood. Sequencing was performed on an Illumina HiSeq 2000. TCR beta cDNA libraries were made by 5'RACE template switching that added a universal primer site and unique molecular identifiers. Synthesis of cDNA was primed from the TCR beta constant segment and was followed by two consecutive PCR amplification steps. The study's own analysis went as follows. MIGEC handled demultiplexing of the reads and grouping by UMI, while MiTCR was used to assemble and quantify clonotypes. To remove erroneous sequences, TCR cDNA sequences were retained only when supported by two or more reads. The tcR package was used for downstream repertoire analysis, with clonotypes matched between fractions based on CDR3 nucleotide sequence plus V segment. VDJmatch was used to annotate antigen specificity against VDJdb, with one amino acid substitution in CDR3 allowed. Each CDR3 protein sequence appears as one entry after TCRdb reprocessed the reads, and no DNA is included. The V and J calls shown here were made by TCRdb, not taken from the authors' results. The sample's clone listing holds roughly 300,000 distinct CDR3 sequences. 4% to 4.5% of the sample goes to the ten largest clones.

These data are taken from a study of T cells expressing NK-cell markers (dated by TCRdb to 2020 to 2022). General notes on the study: In sorted CD3+CD56+NKG2C+, CD3+CD56+NKG2C- and CD3+CD56-NKG2C+ T-cell subsets from 7 to 9 donors, TCR beta-chain repertoires were profiled. Illumina HiSeq 2000/2500, MiSeq or NextSeq was used to sequence libraries as 2 x 150 bp reads. Of the eight sequenced donors, seven were found to be HCMV-seropositive and one was found to be HCMV-seronegative. The study sequenced eight donors, all healthy volunteers chosen at random: three men and five women. Overall study results and their limits: For more than 5 donors, the dominant CD3+CD56+NKG2C+ clonotypes were among the top 10 CD8+ clonotypes and accounted for roughly 1.0-7.5% of CD8+ T cells. Whether the expanded NKG2C-expressing T cell clones were specific for HCMV antigens remained unclear. Those dominant clonotypes were again the most abundant among CD3+CD56-NKG2C+ cells in a handful of donors, at roughly 28.3-65%.

Its CDR3 holds 15 amino acids, cysteine through phenylalanine. Only the protein sequence is given. The germline V gene provides CDR1 ENHRY and CDR2 SYGVKD. What was sequenced was blood T cells: a sorted CD56 or NKG2C T cell subset, CD4+ or CD8+ T cells, or bulk PBMC T cells (not recorded which). This receptor was obtained from a woman aged 18-70 years in good health. The chain is assembled from TRBV10-3 and TRBJ2-7; the D call of TRBD1 rests on TCRdb alone, since no DNA is present to check it. The CDR3 reads CAIRRSGGTSHEQYF.